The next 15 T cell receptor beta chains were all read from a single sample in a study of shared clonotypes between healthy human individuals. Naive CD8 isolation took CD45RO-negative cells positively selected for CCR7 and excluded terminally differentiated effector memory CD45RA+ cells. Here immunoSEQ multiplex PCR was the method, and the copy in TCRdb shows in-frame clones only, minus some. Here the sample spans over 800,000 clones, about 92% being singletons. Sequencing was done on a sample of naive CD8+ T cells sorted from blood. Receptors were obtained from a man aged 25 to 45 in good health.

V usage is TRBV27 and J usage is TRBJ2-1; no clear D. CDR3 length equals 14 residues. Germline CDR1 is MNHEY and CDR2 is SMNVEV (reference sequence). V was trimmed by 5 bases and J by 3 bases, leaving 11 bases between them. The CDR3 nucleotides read TGTGCCAGCAGTGACGAAATCAGCTACAATGAGCAGTTCTTC. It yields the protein CASSDEISYNEQFF.

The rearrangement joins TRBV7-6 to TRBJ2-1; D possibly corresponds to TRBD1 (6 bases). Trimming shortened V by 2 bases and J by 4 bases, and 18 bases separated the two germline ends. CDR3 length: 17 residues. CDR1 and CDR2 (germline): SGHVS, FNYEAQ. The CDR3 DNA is TGTGCCAGCAGCTTATTTTCCGGAGGACAGAGTTACAATGAGCAGTTCTTC. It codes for CASSLFSGGQSYNEQFF.

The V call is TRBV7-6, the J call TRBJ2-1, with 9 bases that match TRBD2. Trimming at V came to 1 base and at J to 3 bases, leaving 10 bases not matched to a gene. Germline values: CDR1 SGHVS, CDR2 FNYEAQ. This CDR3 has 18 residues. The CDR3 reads CASSLEKASGILYNEQFF. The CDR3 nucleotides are TGTGCCAGCAGCTTAGAAAAGGCTAGCGGGATCCTCTACAATGAGCAGTTCTTC.

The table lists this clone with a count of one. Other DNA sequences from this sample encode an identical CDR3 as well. CDR3 residues: CASSVGQGAGNEQFF. CDR3 nucleotides: TGTGCCAGCAGCGTAGGTCAGGGGGCCGGGAATGAGCAGTTCTTC. The chain uses TRBV9 and TRBJ2-1; 8 bases agree with TRBD1. Germline V gene sequence: CDR1 SGDLS, CDR2 YYNGEE. The CDR3 runs 15 residues. Trimming took 0 bases from V and 7 from J; bases not matched to a gene: 6. The variable domain in full, completed from reference TRBV9 and TRBJ2-1, reads DSGVTQTPKHLITATGQRVTLRCSPRSGDLSVYWYQQSLDQGLQFLIQYYNGEERAKGNILERFSAQQFPDLHSELNLSSLELGDSALYFCASSVGQGAGNEQFFGPGTRLTVL.

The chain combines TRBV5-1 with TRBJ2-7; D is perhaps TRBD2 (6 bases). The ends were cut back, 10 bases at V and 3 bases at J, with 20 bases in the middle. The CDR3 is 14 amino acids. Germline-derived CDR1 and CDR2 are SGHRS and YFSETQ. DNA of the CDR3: TGCGCCTCCCGGGTACGGGGAGGACACTACGAGCAGTACTTC. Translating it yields CASRVRGGHYEQYF.

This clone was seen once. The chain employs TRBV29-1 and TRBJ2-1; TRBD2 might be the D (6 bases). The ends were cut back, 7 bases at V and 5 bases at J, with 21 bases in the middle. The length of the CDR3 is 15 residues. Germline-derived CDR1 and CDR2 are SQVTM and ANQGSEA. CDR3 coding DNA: TGCAGCGACCGAGGGCATAGCGGCATGAACAATGAGCAGTTCTTC. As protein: CSDRGHSGMNNEQFF.

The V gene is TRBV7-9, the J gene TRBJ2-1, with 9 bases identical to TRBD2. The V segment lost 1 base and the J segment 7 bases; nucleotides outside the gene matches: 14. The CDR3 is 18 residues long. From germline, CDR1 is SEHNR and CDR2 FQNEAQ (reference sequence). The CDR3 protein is CASSLDPVAGALPNEQFF. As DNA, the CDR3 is TGTGCCAGCAGCTTAGACCCTGTAGCGGGAGCTCTTCCTAATGAGCAGTTCTTC.

For the CDR3, the DNA is TGTGCCAGCAGCCCCACCGGGACTACTAACACCGGGGAGCTGTTTTTT. This codes for CASSPTGTTNTGELFF. The chain uses TRBV13 and TRBJ2-2, with TRBD2 identical over 7 bases. Germline V gives CDR1 PRHDT, CDR2 FYEKMQ (reference sequence). The length of the CDR3 is 16 residues. The trim removed 5 bases at V and 2 bases at J, leaving 8 bases unmatched.

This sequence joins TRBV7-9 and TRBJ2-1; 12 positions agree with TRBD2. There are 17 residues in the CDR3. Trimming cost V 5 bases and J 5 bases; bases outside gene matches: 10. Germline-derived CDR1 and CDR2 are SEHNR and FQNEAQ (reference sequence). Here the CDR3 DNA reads TGTGCCAGCAGCGCTAGCGCTAGCGGGAGGGGGAACAATGAGCAGTTCTTC. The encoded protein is CASSASASGRGNNEQFF.

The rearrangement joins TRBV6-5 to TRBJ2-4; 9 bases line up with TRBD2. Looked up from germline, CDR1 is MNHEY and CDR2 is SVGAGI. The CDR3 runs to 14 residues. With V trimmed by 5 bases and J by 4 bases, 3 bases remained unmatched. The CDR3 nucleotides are TGTGCCAGCAGTAAAACTAGCGGGAAAAACATTCAGTACTTC. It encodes CASSKTSGKNIQYF.

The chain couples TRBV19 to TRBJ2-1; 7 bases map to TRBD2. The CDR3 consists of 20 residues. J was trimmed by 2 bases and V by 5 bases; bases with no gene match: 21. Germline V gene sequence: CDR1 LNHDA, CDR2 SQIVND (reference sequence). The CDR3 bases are TGTGCCAGTAGTTCAGCCGTTCAGCGGGAAGTTCGGGATGCCTACAATGAGCAGTTCTTC. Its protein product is CASSSAVQREVRDAYNEQFF.

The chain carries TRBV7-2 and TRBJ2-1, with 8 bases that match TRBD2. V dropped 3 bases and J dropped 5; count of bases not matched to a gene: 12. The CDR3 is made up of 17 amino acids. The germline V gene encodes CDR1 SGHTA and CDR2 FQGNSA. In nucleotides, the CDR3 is TGTGCCAGCAGCTTGAGATCACGGGAGGGCTTGAACAATGAGCAGTTCTTC. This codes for CASSLRSREGLNNEQFF.

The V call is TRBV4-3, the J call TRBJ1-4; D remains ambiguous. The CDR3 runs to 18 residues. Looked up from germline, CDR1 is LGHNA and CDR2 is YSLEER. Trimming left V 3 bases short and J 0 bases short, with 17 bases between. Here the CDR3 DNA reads TGCGCCAGCAGCCAGGCTTGGGTCTGGCTTGCAACTAATGAAAAACTGTTTTTT. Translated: CASSQAWVWLATNEKLFF.

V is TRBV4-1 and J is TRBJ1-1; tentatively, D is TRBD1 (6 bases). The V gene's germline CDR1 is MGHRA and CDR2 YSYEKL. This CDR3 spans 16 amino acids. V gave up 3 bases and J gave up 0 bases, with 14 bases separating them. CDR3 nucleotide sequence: TGCGCCAGCAGCCAGCGAGCAGGGGCGGTGAACACTGAAGCTTTCTTT. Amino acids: CASSQRAGAVNTEAFF.

The CDR3, as DNA: TGTGCCAGCAGCCCAGGGGCACTCTACGAGCAGTACTTC. Its protein is CASSPGALYEQYF. V gene TRBV7-8 combines with J gene TRBJ2-7, with TRBD1 as a possible D gene (6 bases). There are 13 residues in the CDR3. Germline values: CDR1 SGHVS, CDR2 FQNEAQ. V was clipped by 5 bases and J by 3 bases, with 11 bases between them. Complete variable domain (other parts from reference TRBV7-8 and TRBJ2-7): GAGVSQSPRYKVAKRGQDVALRCDPISGHVSLFWYQQALGQGPEFLTYFQNEAQLDKSGLPSDRFFAERPEGSVSTLKIQRTQQEDSAVYLCASSPGALYEQYFGPGTRLTVT.